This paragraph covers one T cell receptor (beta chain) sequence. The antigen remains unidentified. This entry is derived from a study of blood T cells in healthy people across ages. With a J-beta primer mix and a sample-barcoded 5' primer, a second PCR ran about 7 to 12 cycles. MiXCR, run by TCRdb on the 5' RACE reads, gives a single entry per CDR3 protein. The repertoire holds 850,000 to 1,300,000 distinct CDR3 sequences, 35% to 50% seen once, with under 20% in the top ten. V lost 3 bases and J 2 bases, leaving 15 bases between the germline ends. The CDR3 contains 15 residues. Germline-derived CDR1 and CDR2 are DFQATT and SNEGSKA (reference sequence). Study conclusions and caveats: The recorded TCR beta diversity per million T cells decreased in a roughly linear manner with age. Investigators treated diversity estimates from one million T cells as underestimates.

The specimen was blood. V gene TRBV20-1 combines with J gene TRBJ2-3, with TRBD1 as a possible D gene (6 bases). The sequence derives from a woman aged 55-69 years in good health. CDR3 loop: CSARFRGVSTDTQYF. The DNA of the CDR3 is TGCAGTGCTAGGTTCAGGGGTGTATCCACAGATACGCAGTATTTT.